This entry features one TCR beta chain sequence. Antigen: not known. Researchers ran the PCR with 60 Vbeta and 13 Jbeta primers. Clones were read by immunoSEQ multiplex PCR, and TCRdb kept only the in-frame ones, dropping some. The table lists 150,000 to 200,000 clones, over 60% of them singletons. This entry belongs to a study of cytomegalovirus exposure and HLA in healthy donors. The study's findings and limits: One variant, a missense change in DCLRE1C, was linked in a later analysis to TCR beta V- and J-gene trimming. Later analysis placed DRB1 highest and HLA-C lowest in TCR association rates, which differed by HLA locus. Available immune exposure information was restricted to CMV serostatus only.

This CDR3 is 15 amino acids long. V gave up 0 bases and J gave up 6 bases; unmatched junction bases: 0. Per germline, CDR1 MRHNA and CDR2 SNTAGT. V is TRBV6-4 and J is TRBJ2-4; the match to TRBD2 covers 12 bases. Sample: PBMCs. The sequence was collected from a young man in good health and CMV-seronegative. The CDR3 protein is CASSDSTSGGNIQYF. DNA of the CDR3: TGTGCCAGCAGTGACTCGACTAGCGGGGGAAACATTCAGTACTTC.